The 21 T cell receptor beta chains below all came from one sample that was sequenced in a study of OX40 agonist ivuxolimab in advanced cancers. Sequencing was performed with immunoSEQ multiplex PCR; in TCRdb, only in-frame clones are kept and a portion is missing. The sample holds 50,000 to 85,000 clones; around 90% are singletons and the top ten take around 2.2%. The sequencing here drew on CD4+ or CD8+ T cells sorted from blood, taken in a trial of the OX40 agonist ivuxolimab. These receptors originate from an adult with an advanced solid tumor such as melanoma, head and neck, liver or kidney cancer.

The chain carries TRBV28 and TRBJ1-1; weak D call: TRBD1 (5 bases). V lost 2 bases to trimming and J lost 5 bases, with 12 bases between them. CDR1 and CDR2 (germline): MDHEN, SYDVKM. The CDR3 totals 14 residues. The CDR3 nucleotides read TGTGCCAGCAGTTTAATGTTAGGGGAGACTGAAGCTTTCTTT. It translates to CASSLMLGETEAFF.

V is TRBV9 and J is TRBJ1-4; 7 bases align to TRBD1. The CDR3 loop spans 14 amino acids. Germline lookup yields CDR1 SGDLS and CDR2 YYNGEE. The V and J ends lost 3 bases and 7 bases, in that order; junction bases with no gene match: 6. The CDR3 here is CASSARQGPEKLFF. Here the CDR3 DNA reads TGTGCCAGCAGCGCAAGACAGGGACCTGAAAAACTGTTTTTT.

The CDR3 protein is CASSPTGGGQPQHF. CDR3 nucleotide sequence: TGCGCCAGCAGTCCCACAGGGGGCGGTCAGCCCCAGCATTTT. The chain recombines TRBV10-2 with TRBJ1-5; 9 nucleotides align to TRBD1. Trimming cost V 5 bases and J 6 bases; bases outside gene matches: 5. Per the germline V gene, CDR1 is WSHSY and CDR2 is SAAADI. This CDR3 has 14 residues.

V is TRBV19 and J is TRBJ2-6; D unclear. This CDR3 region has 15 residues. V was pared by 6 bases and J by 2 bases, with 11 bases between. CDR1 LNHDA and CDR2 SQIVND come from the germline V gene (reference sequence). The CDR3 region has the DNA TGTGCCAGTAGGGAGCTTGGGGCTGGGGCCAACGTCCTGACTTTC. This gives the protein CASRELGAGANVLTF.

This chain uses TRBV29-1 with TRBJ1-1; D is uncertain. Germline V gene lookup returns CDR1 SQVTM and CDR2 ANQGSEA. The CDR3 is 13 amino acids. Trimming pared 4 bases from V and 0 bases from J, leaving 9 bases between. The CDR3: CSVVGDLNTEAFF. As DNA, the CDR3 is TGCAGCGTTGTGGGAGATTTGAACACTGAAGCTTTCTTT. The whole variable domain, filled in from reference TRBV29-1 and TRBJ1-1, reads SAVISQKPSRDICQRGTSLTIQCQVDSQVTMMFWYRQQPGQSLTLIATANQGSEATYESGFVIDKFPISRPNLTFSTLTVSNMSPEDSSIYLCSVVGDLNTEAFFGQGTRLTVV.

CDR3: CASSLAGGGETQYF. CDR3 coding DNA: TGCGCCAGCAGCTTGGCTGGGGGCGGGGAGACCCAGTACTTC. This rearrangement joins TRBV5-1 to TRBJ2-5, with D possibly being TRBD1 (6 bases). CDR1 is SGHRS and CDR2 is YFSETQ in the germline V gene. V gave up 0 bases and J gave up 5 bases, with 11 bases separating them. There are 14 residues in the CDR3. Full variable domain (remainder filled in from reference TRBV5-1 and TRBJ2-5): KAGVTQTPRYLIKTRGQQVTLSCSPISGHRSVSWYQQTPGQGLQFLFEYFSETQRNKGNFPGRFSGRQFSNSRSEMNVSTLELGDSALYLCASSLAGGGETQYFGPGTRLLVL.

The chain carries TRBV7-2 and TRBJ1-1; D is unclear. V dropped 3 bases and J dropped 4 bases, with 6 bases sitting between them. Germline values: CDR1 SGHTA, CDR2 FQGNSA. This CDR3 region has 12 residues. The CDR3 region has the DNA TGTGCCAGCAGCTTTAGGAGCACTGAAGCTTTCTTT. Its translation: CASSFRSTEAFF.

The chain is built from TRBV6-5 and TRBJ1-1; 8 bases match TRBD1. The CDR3 has 13 residues. V was clipped by 2 bases and J by 9 bases; unmatched bases: 5. Germline values: CDR1 MNHEY, CDR2 SVGAGI. Here the CDR3 DNA reads TGTGCCAGCAGTTACACACAGGGGGAGAAAGCTTTCTTT. Translated: CASSYTQGEKAFF.

The rearrangement uses TRBV19 and TRBJ1-2; D possibly corresponds to TRBD1 (6 bases). Trimming stripped 5 bases from V and 0 bases from J, with 16 bases between. The germline V gene encodes CDR1 LNHDA and CDR2 SQIVND (reference sequence). This CDR3 has 16 amino acids. Written as DNA, the CDR3 is TGTGCCAGTAGTGATCGAGGGCAGGGGACTAACTATGGCTACACCTTC. Its protein is CASSDRGQGTNYGYTF.

The chain combines TRBV6-5 with TRBJ1-6; TRBD1 matches at 7 bases. This CDR3 has 14 residues. Germline V gene sequence: CDR1 MNHEY, CDR2 SVGAGI. J lost 10 bases, V lost 6 bases, and 9 bases had no gene match. CDR3 sequence: CASSFTGERSPLHF. CDR3 bases: TGTGCCAGCAGCTTTACAGGGGAGAGGTCACCCCTCCACTTT.

The chain joins TRBV6-4 to TRBJ2-1, with 9 nucleotides matching TRBD2. The CDR3 consists of 14 residues. The V gene end was trimmed by 2 bases and the J gene end by 9 bases; junction bases not matched to a gene: 5. Germline V gene sequence: CDR1 MRHNA, CDR2 SNTAGT. CDR3 nucleotides: TGTGCCAGCAGTGACGGCGGGGGGGCCGGTGAGCAGTTCTTC. Its protein product is CASSDGGGAGEQFF.

This clone was recorded once. The chain links TRBV5-1 to TRBJ2-1; D gene ambiguous. CDR3 length equals 13 residues. V lost 5 bases and J lost 7, with 13 bases in between. Germline V lookup: CDR1 SGHRS, CDR2 YFSETQ. In DNA form, the CDR3 reads TGCGCCAGCAGTCTGGGCGATGCAAATGAGCAGTTCTTC. This translates into CASSLGDANEQFF.

The V call is TRBV5-4, the J call TRBJ2-5; no definite D call. Trimming took 3 bases from V and 5 from J, leaving 20 bases between them. CDR1 and CDR2 from the germline V gene are SGHNT and YYREEE (reference sequence). This CDR3 has 16 residues. CDR3 DNA: TGTGCCAGCAGCTCCGGCCCTCAAACCTCCGTGGAGACCCAGTACTTC. Translating it yields CASSSGPQTSVETQYF.

This rearrangement joins TRBV2 to TRBJ2-6; the D is unclear. Trimming cost V 7 bases and J 0 bases, with 7 bases left between them. The length of the CDR3 is 14 residues. The germline V gene has CDR1 SNHLY and CDR2 FYNNEI. CDR3 nucleotides: TGTGCCAGCATGGATCTCTCTGGGGCCAACGTCCTGACTTTC. Protein sequence: CASMDLSGANVLTF.

The chain employs TRBV29-1 and TRBJ2-7; TRBD2 agrees at 12 bases. V gave up 0 bases and J gave up 9 bases; unmatched junction bases: 3. The CDR3 consists of 13 residues. Germline lookup yields CDR1 SQVTM and CDR2 ANQGSEA. CDR3 loop: CSVEEASGRAQYF. The CDR3 DNA reads TGCAGCGTTGAAGAGGCTAGCGGGAGGGCGCAGTACTTC.

The CDR3 sequence is CASRSVGTGVYEQYF. Written as DNA, the CDR3 is TGTGCCAGCAGATCGGTCGGGACAGGGGTCTACGAGCAGTACTTC. The rearrangement links TRBV28 to TRBJ2-7, with TRBD1 matching over 10 bases. Looked up from germline, CDR1 is MDHEN and CDR2 is SYDVKM. V trimming: 6 bases; J trimming: 3 bases; junction bases outside the gene matches: 8. The CDR3 covers 15 residues.

This clone occurred a few times. The V gene is TRBV11-2, the J gene TRBJ1-1; 8 bases map to TRBD1. This CDR3 has 13 amino acids. The germline V gene encodes CDR1 SGHAT and CDR2 FQNNGV. V trimming: 1 base; J trimming: 7 bases; junction bases outside the gene matches: 2. The DNA for the CDR3 is TGTGCCAGCAGCTTAGGGACAGGGCTTGAAGCTTTCTTT. Its protein is CASSLGTGLEAFF.

This clone was seen a single time. The chain combines TRBV5-6 with TRBJ2-3; 7 bases are shared with TRBD2. This CDR3 has 15 residues. V shed 3 bases, J shed 1 base, and the junction held 5 bases outside the gene matches. Per germline, CDR1 SGHDT and CDR2 YYEEEE. In nucleotides, the CDR3 is TGTGCCAGCAGCTCCCGGGAGGTCCGCACAGATACGCAGTATTTT. Protein sequence: CASSSREVRTDTQYF.

The rearrangement joins TRBV28 to TRBJ2-3, with D perhaps matching TRBD2 (7 bases). The CDR3 totals 15 residues. Trimming pared 6 bases from V and 2 bases from J, leaving 15 bases between. CDR1 MDHEN and CDR2 SYDVKM come from the germline V gene. The CDR3 coding sequence is TGTGCCAGCAGGGGACGGGGGGCGAACACAGATACGCAGTATTTT. It encodes CASRGRGANTDTQYF. Complete variable domain (other parts from reference TRBV28 and TRBJ2-3): DVKVTQSSRYLVKRTGEKVFLECVQDMDHENMFWYRQDPGLGLRLIYFSYDVKMKEKGDIPEGYSVSREKKERFSLILESASTNQTSMYLCASRGRGANTDTQYFGPGTRLTVL.

J is TRBJ2-4 and V is TRBV2; tentatively, D is TRBD2 (5 bases). The germline V gene encodes CDR1 SNHLY and CDR2 FYNNEI. Trimming shortened V by 6 bases and J by 11 bases, and 11 bases separated the two germline ends. This CDR3 is built from 11 residues. The CDR3 coding sequence is TGTGCCAGCAGCAGGACTGGTTTTCAGTACTTC. Protein product: CASSRTGFQYF.

The chain combines TRBV4-2 with TRBJ2-3; 10 nucleotides align to TRBD2. CDR3 length equals 15 residues. The ends lost 2 bases at V and 6 bases at J; junction bases unmatched: 5. Germline values: CDR1 LGHNA, CDR2 YNFKEQ. As DNA, the CDR3 is TGTGCCAGCAGCCAAACTAGCGGGGACAAGGATACGCAGTATTTT. Its translation is CASSQTSGDKDTQYF.